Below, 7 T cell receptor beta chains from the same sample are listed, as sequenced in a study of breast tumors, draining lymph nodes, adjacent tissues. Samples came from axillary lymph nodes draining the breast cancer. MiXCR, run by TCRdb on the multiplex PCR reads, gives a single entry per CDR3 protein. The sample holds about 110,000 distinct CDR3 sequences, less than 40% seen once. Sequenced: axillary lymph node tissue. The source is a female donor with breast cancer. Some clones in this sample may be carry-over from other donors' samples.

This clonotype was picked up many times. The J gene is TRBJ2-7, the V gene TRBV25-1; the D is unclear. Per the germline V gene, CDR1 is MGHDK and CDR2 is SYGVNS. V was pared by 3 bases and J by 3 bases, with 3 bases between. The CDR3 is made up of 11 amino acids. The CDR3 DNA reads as TGTGCCAGCAGTGACCTCTACGAGCAGTACTTC. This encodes CASSDLYEQYF.

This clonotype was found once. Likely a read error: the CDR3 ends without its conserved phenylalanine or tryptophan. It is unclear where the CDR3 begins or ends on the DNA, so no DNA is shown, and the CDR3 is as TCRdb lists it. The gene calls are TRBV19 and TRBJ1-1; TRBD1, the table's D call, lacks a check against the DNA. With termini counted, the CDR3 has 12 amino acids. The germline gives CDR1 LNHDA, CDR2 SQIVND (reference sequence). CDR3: CASSILKTGEDY.

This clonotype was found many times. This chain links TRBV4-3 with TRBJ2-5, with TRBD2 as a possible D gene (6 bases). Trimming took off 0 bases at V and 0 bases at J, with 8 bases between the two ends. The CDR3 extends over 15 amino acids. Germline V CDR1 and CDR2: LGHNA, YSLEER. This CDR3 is CASSQDGGYQETQYF. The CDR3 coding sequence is TGCGCCAGCAGCCAAGATGGGGGGTACCAAGAGACCCAGTACTTC.

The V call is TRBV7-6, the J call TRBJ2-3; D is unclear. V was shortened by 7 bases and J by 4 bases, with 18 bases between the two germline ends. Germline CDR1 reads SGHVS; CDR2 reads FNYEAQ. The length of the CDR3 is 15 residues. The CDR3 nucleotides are TGTGCCAGCACTATGGACGTGACCCTGGCAGATACGCAGTATTTT. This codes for CASTMDVTLADTQYF.

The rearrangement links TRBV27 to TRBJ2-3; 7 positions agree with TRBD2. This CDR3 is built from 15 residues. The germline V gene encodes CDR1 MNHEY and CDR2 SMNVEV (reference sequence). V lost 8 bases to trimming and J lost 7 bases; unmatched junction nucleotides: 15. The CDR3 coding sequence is TGTGCCAGCGGCCTAGTTGGGGGGGTGAGGAATACGCAGTATTTT. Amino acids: CASGLVGGVRNTQYF.

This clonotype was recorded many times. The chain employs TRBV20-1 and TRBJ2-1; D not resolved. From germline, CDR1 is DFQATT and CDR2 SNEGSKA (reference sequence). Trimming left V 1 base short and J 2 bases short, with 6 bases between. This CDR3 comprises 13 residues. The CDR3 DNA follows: TGCAGTGCTAGAGGTGTGGCCTACAATGAGCAGTTCTTC. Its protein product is CSARGVAYNEQFF.

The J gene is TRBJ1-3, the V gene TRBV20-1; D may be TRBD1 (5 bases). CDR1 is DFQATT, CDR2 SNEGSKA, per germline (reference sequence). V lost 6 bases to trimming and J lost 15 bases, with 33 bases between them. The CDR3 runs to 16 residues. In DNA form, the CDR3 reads TGCAGTGCCTTCCCCGGACTAGCGGGACGAGGCAGGCACAGATATTTT. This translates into CSAFPGLAGRGRHRYF.